Listed here is a single T cell receptor (beta chain). Its specificity is unknown. TCRdb called the 5' RACE reads again in MiXCR, with one record for every CDR3 protein. This sample carries approximately 42,000 distinct CDR3 sequences, just under 30% of them seen once, and the ten largest clones take 3.7%. The study's findings and limits: Tumor Treg TCRs overlapped most with tumor naive CD4+ cells.

Memory CD4+ cells were defined as CD4+CD45RO+CD25-. The CDR3 has 18 residues. V was clipped by 6 bases and J by 3 bases; unmatched bases: 19. Source material: memory CD4+ T cells sorted from a lymph node. Specified subset: memory CD4+ T cells, CD4+CD45RO+CD25-. The sequence was obtained from a female donor with breast cancer. The chain carries TRBV12-3 or TRBV12-4 and TRBJ2-7, with 8 nucleotides matching TRBD1. The CDR3 is CASSKPELRDRRDYEQYF. The CDR3 region has the DNA TGTGCCAGCAGCAAACCGGAGCTCCGGGACAGGAGGGACTACGAGCAGTACTTC.